Listed below are T cell receptor beta chains from one sample, sequenced in a study of blood T cells in healthy people across ages. Each CDR3 protein is one row after TCRdb ran MiXCR on the 5' RACE reads. The data show over 550,000 distinct CDR3 sequences, about 30% seen once. Sequencing was performed on blood. These receptors were obtained from an elderly woman in good health. Both conserved end residues are part of each CDR3. Fields, in order: clone size, D gene, V gene, J gene, CDR3 protein, CDR3 DNA. A D gene is named only where the DNA matches it firmly. Where a row states a size, it is once, few, many or the class of an expanded clone; other rows omit it.

abundance: -
d_gene: TRBD1
v_gene: TRBV4-1
j_gene: TRBJ1-2
CDR3aa: CASSQDQGASGYTF
CDR3nt: TGCGCCAGCAGCCAAGATCAGGGGGCGAGCGGCTACACCTTC

abundance: few
d_gene: -
v_gene: TRBV5-1
j_gene: TRBJ2-3
CDR3aa: CASSSQQTDTQYF
CDR3nt: TGCGCCAGCAGCTCCCAACAAACAGATACGCAGTATTTT

abundance: many
d_gene: -
v_gene: TRBV5-1
j_gene: TRBJ2-5
CDR3aa: CASSLEGSPAETQYF
CDR3nt: TGCGCCAGCAGCTTGGAGGGGTCCCCTGCTGAGACCCAGTACTTC

abundance: many
d_gene: -
v_gene: TRBV7-8
j_gene: TRBJ1-5
CDR3aa: CASSLALLAAAWGNQPQHF
CDR3nt: TGTGCCAGCAGCTTAGCGCTTCTGGCCGCCGCATGGGGCAATCAGCCCCAGCATTTT

abundance: few
d_gene: -
v_gene: TRBV27
j_gene: TRBJ1-5
CDR3aa: CASSSGPRGNQPQHF
CDR3nt: TGTGCCAGCAGTTCGGGACCCCGGGGCAATCAGCCCCAGCATTTT

abundance: -
d_gene: TRBD1
v_gene: TRBV5-1
j_gene: TRBJ2-1
CDR3aa: CASSSTGEAYEQFF
CDR3nt: TGCGCCAGCAGCTCGACAGGGGAAGCCTACGAGCAGTTCTTC

abundance: -
d_gene: TRBD1
v_gene: TRBV5-5
j_gene: TRBJ1-2
CDR3aa: CASSLVPRGRDYGYTF
CDR3nt: TGTGCCAGCAGCTTGGTCCCCAGGGGGCGCGACTATGGCTACACCTTC

abundance: once
d_gene: -
v_gene: TRBV7-2
j_gene: TRBJ2-5
CDR3aa: CASSDQGGETQYF
CDR3nt: TGTGCCAGCAGCGACCAGGGAGGAGAGACCCAGTACTTC

abundance: many
d_gene: TRBD1
v_gene: TRBV6-5
j_gene: TRBJ1-6
CDR3aa: CASTRDRGFSPLHF
CDR3nt: TGTGCCAGCACCCGGGACAGGGGGTTTTCACCCCTCCACTTT

abundance: -
d_gene: -
v_gene: TRBV5-1
j_gene: TRBJ2-5
CDR3aa: CASSWRTQPGTQYF
CDR3nt: TGCGCCAGCAGCTGGAGGACGCAACCAGGGACCCAGTACTTC

abundance: -
d_gene: TRBD1
v_gene: TRBV6-6
j_gene: TRBJ2-6
CDR3aa: CASSKQGATGANVLTF
CDR3nt: TGTGCCAGCAGTAAACAGGGGGCTACTGGGGCCAACGTCCTGACTTTC

abundance: few
d_gene: -
v_gene: TRBV5-4
j_gene: TRBJ1-1
CDR3aa: CASSLGVDETMNTEAFF
CDR3nt: TGTGCCAGCAGCTTGGGGGTAGACGAAACTATGAACACTGAAGCTTTCTTT

abundance: -
d_gene: -
v_gene: TRBV11-3
j_gene: TRBJ2-3
CDR3aa: CASSLEVGRTQYF
CDR3nt: TGTGCCAGCAGCTTAGAAGTGGGGCGCACGCAGTATTTT

abundance: few
d_gene: -
v_gene: TRBV30
j_gene: TRBJ1-2
CDR3aa: CAWSQGRNYGYTF
CDR3nt: TGTGCCTGGAGTCAGGGACGGAACTATGGCTACACCTTC

abundance: few
d_gene: TRBD1
v_gene: TRBV5-4
j_gene: TRBJ1-2
CDR3aa: CASSFTRDSRGYTF
CDR3nt: TGTGCCAGCAGTTTTACCCGGGACAGCCGAGGCTACACCTTC

abundance: many
d_gene: TRBD1
v_gene: TRBV4-3
j_gene: TRBJ2-4
CDR3aa: CASSQDSDRVWSSKNIQYF
CDR3nt: TGCGCCAGCAGCCAAGACTCGGACAGGGTTTGGAGTAGCAAAAACATTCAGTACTTC

abundance: -
d_gene: -
v_gene: TRBV20-1
j_gene: TRBJ2-1
CDR3aa: CSARDGTLYNEQFF
CDR3nt: TGCAGTGCCCGGGACGGTACCCTGTACAATGAGCAGTTCTTC

abundance: many
d_gene: -
v_gene: TRBV7-3
j_gene: TRBJ2-1
CDR3aa: CASRVGGSSYNEQFF
CDR3nt: TGTGCGAGCAGGGTCGGAGGGAGCTCCTACAATGAGCAGTTCTTC

abundance: many
d_gene: -
v_gene: TRBV28
j_gene: TRBJ2-7
CDR3aa: CASSFSRGHEQYF
CDR3nt: TGTGCCAGCAGTTTTTCCCGGGGTCACGAGCAGTACTTC

abundance: -
d_gene: -
v_gene: TRBV2
j_gene: TRBJ1-2
CDR3aa: CAGSEARGGYNGYTF
CDR3nt: TGTGCCGGCAGTGAAGCGCGAGGGGGTTACAATGGCTACACCTTC

abundance: few
d_gene: -
v_gene: TRBV2
j_gene: TRBJ1-5
CDR3aa: CASSWAGQGQPQHF
CDR3nt: TGTGCCAGCAGTTGGGCAGGGCAGGGTCAGCCCCAGCATTTT

abundance: few
d_gene: -
v_gene: TRBV5-1
j_gene: TRBJ1-4
CDR3aa: CASSLMAEQNEKLFF
CDR3nt: TGCGCCAGCAGCTTGATGGCAGAACAAAATGAAAAACTGTTTTTT

abundance: -
d_gene: -
v_gene: TRBV20-1
j_gene: TRBJ2-6
CDR3aa: CSASGVPSGANVLTF
CDR3nt: TGCAGTGCCTCAGGGGTTCCCTCTGGGGCCAACGTCCTGACTTTC

abundance: few
d_gene: TRBD1
v_gene: TRBV11-2
j_gene: TRBJ2-2
CDR3aa: CASSLSGRGPSNTGELFF
CDR3nt: TGTGCCAGCAGCTTATCTGGCAGGGGGCCTTCGAACACCGGGGAGCTGTTTTTT

abundance: many
d_gene: TRBD2
v_gene: TRBV10-3
j_gene: TRBJ2-1
CDR3aa: CALREGGDYNEQFF
CDR3nt: TGTGCCCTACGGGAGGGGGGGGATTACAATGAGCAGTTCTTC

abundance: few
d_gene: -
v_gene: TRBV20-1
j_gene: TRBJ2-7
CDR3aa: CSARNEGAGYEQYF
CDR3nt: TGCAGTGCTAGAAACGAAGGGGCTGGCTACGAGCAGTACTTC

abundance: -
d_gene: -
v_gene: TRBV7-2
j_gene: TRBJ1-5
CDR3aa: CASSSQPSSGSGQPQHF
CDR3nt: TGTGCCAGCAGCTCGCAACCAAGCTCGGGCTCTGGTCAGCCCCAGCATTTT

abundance: many
d_gene: TRBD1
v_gene: TRBV3-1
j_gene: TRBJ1-2
CDR3aa: CASSQEGQGMSGYTF
CDR3nt: TGTGCCAGCAGCCAAGAGGGACAGGGGATGAGTGGCTACACCTTC

abundance: many
d_gene: TRBD1
v_gene: TRBV9
j_gene: TRBJ2-1
CDR3aa: CASSVGDRGNEQFF
CDR3nt: TGTGCCAGCAGCGTAGGGGACAGAGGGAATGAGCAGTTCTTC

abundance: -
d_gene: TRBD2
v_gene: TRBV20-1
j_gene: TRBJ2-1
CDR3aa: CSAPTAGAALYNEQFF
CDR3nt: TGCAGTGCTCCCACAGCGGGAGCGGCGTTGTACAATGAGCAGTTCTTC

abundance: -
d_gene: TRBD1
v_gene: TRBV9
j_gene: TRBJ2-1
CDR3aa: CASSVGQGAYNGQFF
CDR3nt: TGTGCCAGCAGCGTCGGGCAGGGGGCCTACAATGGGCAGTTCTTC

abundance: -
d_gene: -
v_gene: TRBV4-2
j_gene: TRBJ2-7
CDR3aa: CASSQDLGGGNYEQYF
CDR3nt: TGTGCCAGCAGCCAAGATCTAGGGGGAGGGAACTACGAGCAGTACTTC

abundance: few
d_gene: TRBD1
v_gene: TRBV6-1
j_gene: TRBJ1-5
CDR3aa: CASSEPRQGGNQPQHF
CDR3nt: TGTGCCAGCAGTGAACCTAGACAGGGTGGCAATCAGCCCCAGCATTTT

abundance: -
d_gene: -
v_gene: TRBV7-2
j_gene: TRBJ2-2
CDR3aa: CANIPRGTPTRELFF
CDR3nt: TGTGCCAACATCCCAAGGGGTACCCCCACCAGGGAGCTGTTTTTT

abundance: many
d_gene: TRBD2
v_gene: TRBV20-1
j_gene: TRBJ2-3
CDR3aa: CSASSGGEDTQYF
CDR3nt: TGCAGTGCCAGTAGCGGGGGCGAAGATACGCAGTATTTT

abundance: few
d_gene: TRBD1
v_gene: TRBV5-1
j_gene: TRBJ1-1
CDR3aa: CASSSVRGVNTEAFF
CDR3nt: TGCGCCAGCAGCTCGGTCAGGGGGGTGAACACTGAAGCTTTCTTT

abundance: many
d_gene: -
v_gene: TRBV7-8
j_gene: TRBJ2-5
CDR3aa: CASKWAGQETQYF
CDR3nt: TGTGCCAGCAAGTGGGCAGGACAAGAGACCCAGTACTTC

abundance: many
d_gene: TRBD1
v_gene: TRBV20-1
j_gene: TRBJ2-7
CDR3aa: CSAADRVAAYEQYF
CDR3nt: TGCAGTGCCGCAGACAGGGTCGCCGCCTACGAGCAGTACTTC

abundance: few
d_gene: -
v_gene: TRBV7-2
j_gene: TRBJ2-3
CDR3aa: CASSIQQEPDTQYF
CDR3nt: TGTGCCAGCAGTATTCAACAGGAGCCAGATACGCAGTATTTT

abundance: once
d_gene: -
v_gene: TRBV30
j_gene: TRBJ1-2
CDR3aa: CAWSTVRDSGYTF
CDR3nt: TGTGCCTGGAGCACGGTAAGGGATAGTGGCTACACCTTC

abundance: many
d_gene: TRBD1
v_gene: TRBV5-1
j_gene: TRBJ1-2
CDR3aa: CASSSSGTDYGYTF
CDR3nt: TGCGCCAGCAGCTCGTCCGGGACAGACTATGGCTACACCTTC

abundance: once
d_gene: TRBD2
v_gene: TRBV9
j_gene: TRBJ2-2
CDR3aa: CASSVGGSGNAGELFF
CDR3nt: TGTGCCAGCAGCGTAGGGGGTAGCGGGAACGCCGGGGAGCTGTTTTTT

abundance: few
d_gene: TRBD1
v_gene: TRBV12-3/TRBV12-4
j_gene: TRBJ1-2
CDR3aa: CASSNRDRGHSNYGYTF
CDR3nt: TGTGCCAGCAGTAACCGGGACAGGGGGCATTCTAACTATGGCTACACCTTC

abundance: -
d_gene: TRBD1
v_gene: TRBV5-5
j_gene: TRBJ1-2
CDR3aa: CASSYTIGQGSGYTF
CDR3nt: TGTGCCAGCAGCTACACAATAGGACAGGGGTCTGGCTACACCTTC